This T cell receptor beta chain was profiled in a study of T cells in Graves' hyperthyroidism and ophthalmopathy. This sample holds PBMCs from around 9.9 ml fresh peripheral blood. Trimming at V came to 4 bases and at J to 2 bases, leaving 9 bases not matched to a gene. Per germline, CDR1 SGHTA and CDR2 FQGNSA. CDR3 size: 17 residues. Study findings and constraints: Most thyroid clonotypes that were expanded above 0.001 also turned up in blood. Ophthalmopathy onset followed model prediction by a median approximately 6.2 months.

This clonotype was detected many times. Its specificity is not known. Amplified regions were TCR beta CDR3 sequences from RNA transcripts. First-round RT-PCR targeting the TCR CDR3 was performed with the HTBI primer set. A single record per CDR3 protein comes from TCRdb applying MiXCR to the multiplex PCR reads. The sample shows under 400,000 distinct CDR3 sequences, around 15% of them seen only once. The sequence was collected from a woman in her sixties with Graves' ophthalmopathy. V usage is TRBV7-2 and J usage is TRBJ2-3; TRBD2 agrees at 10 bases. Sequenced input: blood. Written as DNA, the CDR3 is TGTGCCAGCAGCTCGCCGACTAGCGGGCCCTACACAGATACGCAGTATTTT. It is translated as CASSSPTSGPYTDTQYF.